Here is one T cell receptor (beta chain) with its context. No antigen is known for it. Base qualities are missing; no much larger clone stands one base away. TCR beta repertoires were profiled from peripheral blood of 10 to 15 young patients with multiple sclerosis to demonstrate the VDJtools post-analysis software. Multiple sclerosis patients were children and adolescents aged about 6 to 16 years. This specimen comes from a study of post-analysis software for immune sequencing data (dated by TCRdb to the mid-2010s). In terms of the full investigation: The recorded disease courses included relapsing-remitting, secondary progressive and progressive-relapsing multiple sclerosis, and some patients had no subtype annotation. Patient repertoires were compared against about a dozen previously published healthy control repertoires from donors aged about 6 to 25 years. A subset of samples was prepared in parallel using single-end sample barcoding, then pooled and co-amplified after Illumina adapter ligation.

Library preparation used PCR. Data came from an Illumina HiSeq 2500. Unique molecular identifiers were incorporated into TCR beta cDNA libraries to reduce PCR and sequencing biases. Every 1 to 10 million input T cells yielded roughly 0.5 million cDNA molecules, meaning each molecule approximated one T cell. The patient libraries were prepared and sequenced with the same protocol used for the earlier healthy control dataset. Within a given batch, samples were prepared together, multiplexed and sequenced on the same HiSeq lane. As for the original processing: MIGEC handled the raw barcoded reads, throwing out single-read molecular identifier groups before consensus assembly and CDR3 extraction. VDJtools was used for post-analysis of the clonotype tables, with diversity normalized by down-sampling every dataset to the smallest sample size. Repertoire overlap clustering matched CDR3 amino acid but not nucleotide sequences to correct batch-related cross-sample contamination. The public reads were reanalyzed by TCRdb: fastp trimming at Q25, MiXCR alignment, in-frame beta chains only. Each record represents a unique CDR3 protein, reported with the most common genes and DNA among its rows. Clone size and V and J calls follow TCRdb, not the original study. This sample gives hundreds of thousands of distinct CDR3 sequences in total; approximately 53% of them show up just once. Together, the top ten hold 4.6% of the sample.

CDR1 and CDR2 are read off the germline V gene as LGHNT and FRNRAP. V is reduced by 7 bases and J by 5 bases, leaving a spacing of 27 bases between them. The CDR3 runs 18 amino acids, cysteine and phenylalanine included. Only CDR3 DNA is held: 54 bases, read in frame from base 1. Summary of the overall study and its limitations: The multiple sclerosis patient group was slightly younger than the control group. Direct clustering with F measure revealed strong co-clustering of samples prepared in the same batch, which led to a batch-effect correction. Multiple sclerosis patients had significantly lower normalized Chao1 diversity than controls, a result that suggests substantial peripheral T-cell clonal expansion. Significantly higher frequencies in patients than in controls were found for several TRBV segments, including TRBV5-6, TRBV5-1 and TRBV20-1.

The V gene is TRBV12-5 and the J gene is TRBJ2-1, with no reliable assignment of the D segment. The receptor comes from a girl aged 5 to 17 with multiple sclerosis. Sequencing input: blood. The DNA sequence follows: TGTGCTAGTGACTCCCTCCGACACTCGGAAAACACACACAATGAGCAGTTCTTC. Translated, this gives CASDSLRHSENTHNEQFF.